This T cell receptor beta chain was sequenced in a study of OX40 agonist ivuxolimab in advanced cancers. Background on the study: Ivuxolimab was delivered to patients intravenously every 2 weeks at doses spanning 0.01 to 10 mg/kg.

CDR3 length: 15 amino acids. The V gene end was trimmed by 4 bases and the J gene end by 2 bases; junction bases not matched to a gene: 4. Per germline, CDR1 SGHTS and CDR2 YDEGEE. TCRdb's copy holds only in-frame clones and misses some; the assay was immunoSEQ multiplex PCR. Counted here are 65,000 to 95,000 clones, around 83% occurring once; the ten biggest clones make up roughly 0.76%. Study-level points and caveats: Partial responders treated at 0.1-3.0 mg/kg exhibited clonal expansion among the lowest measured. Dosing at 0.1 to 3.0 mg/kg was accompanied by clonal expansion of CD4+ and CD8+ blood T cells by week 6. Determination of antigen specificity was not performed for the expanded peripheral T cells.

Details on this clone: Its cognate antigen is unknown.

The origin of this receptor is an adult with an advanced solid tumor such as melanoma, head and neck, liver or kidney cancer. The V call is TRBV5-8, the J call TRBJ1-2; 11 bases map to TRBD1. The source material was CD4+ or CD8+ T cells sorted from blood, sampled in a trial of the OX40 agonist ivuxolimab. DNA for the CDR3: TGTGCCAGCAGCACGGGACAGGGGGGGAACTATGGCTACACCTTC. It specifies CASSTGQGGNYGYTF.